This T cell receptor (beta chain) appears in the sequencing data of a study of cytotoxic CD8 clonotypes in ibrutinib-treated CLL. Background on the study: The patient breakdown showed approximately ten relapsed/refractory and some 16 treatment-naive cases, with some 17 IGHV unmutated. Overall, around 25 responses were partial and 2 complete; following median roughly 68 months, around 15 patients stayed remitted and roughly twelve progressed.

Findings of the study overall: Sustained-remission patients were sampled at different times than progressing patients were.

With regard to this clone: The antigen is not known.

Sequencing used immunoSEQ multiplex PCR; TCRdb keeps in-frame clones, though not all of them. The sample lists about 160,000 clones; around nine tenths were seen once. Germline CDR1 is KGHSH and CDR2 is LQKENI. V gave up 0 bases and J gave up 7 bases, with 16 bases separating them. The CDR3 extends over 15 amino acids. The J gene is TRBJ2-7, the V gene TRBV18, with D possibly TRBD2 on 6 matching bases. The receptor comes from a human donor with chronic lymphocytic leukemia. This specimen was PBMCs, taken at disease progression, from a patient treated with ibrutinib. CDR3 DNA sequence: TGTGCCAGCTCACCACCGGGGGGAGTCCCCGGGGAGCAGTACTTC. It translates to CASSPPGGVPGEQYF.